One and the same sample provided the 11 T cell receptor beta chains below, sequenced in a study of cytomegalovirus exposure and HLA in healthy donors. The PCR had 60 Vbeta and 13 Jbeta primers. Sequenced by immunoSEQ multiplex PCR; TCRdb stores in-frame clones only, minus some. The sample table sets out tens of thousands of clones. The sample taken for sequencing was PBMCs. Receptors were obtained from a man younger than 40 in good health and CMV-seropositive.

The chain recombines TRBV6-1 with TRBJ1-1; D remains unclear. The CDR3 totals 16 residues. V was clipped by 0 bases and J by 4 bases, with 15 bases between them. Germline V CDR1 and CDR2: MNHNS, SASEGT. The CDR3 DNA reads TGTGCCAGCAGTGAAGCGTCCCCCAGAACGGGCACTGAAGCTTTCTTT. It translates to CASSEASPRTGTEAFF.

This chain connects TRBV6-4 to TRBJ2-3; 9 positions match TRBD1. V gave up 8 bases and J gave up 3 bases; unmatched junction bases: 6. The CDR3 covers 14 residues. Germline V lookup: CDR1 MRHNA, CDR2 SNTAGT. The CDR3 sequence is CASGETGGTDTQYF. The DNA for the CDR3 is TGTGCCAGCGGAGAGACAGGGGGGACAGATACGCAGTATTTT.

The chain uses TRBV14 and TRBJ1-4; tentatively, D is TRBD1 (6 bases). The CDR3 extends over 15 amino acids. The germline CDR1 and CDR2 sequences are SGHDN and FVKESK. Trimming left V 4 bases short and J 8 bases short, with 17 bases between. CDR3: CASSPGGGGIEKLFF. The CDR3 nucleotides are TGTGCCAGCAGCCCGGGAGGAGGGGGGATCGAAAAACTGTTTTTT.

This chain connects TRBV6-6 to TRBJ1-1; no clear D. Germline assignment: CDR1 MNHNY and CDR2 SVGAGI (reference sequence). V shed 4 bases and J shed 1 base, with 7 bases lying between them. CDR3 length equals 13 residues. The chain's CDR3 is CASSSLGNTEAFF. CDR3 DNA: TGTGCCAGCAGTTCGCTCGGGAACACTGAAGCTTTCTTT.

V is TRBV2 and J is TRBJ2-2; TRBD1 aligns across 8 bases. The ends lost 6 bases at V and 6 bases at J; junction bases unmatched: 0. The CDR3 is made up of 12 amino acids. The V gene's germline CDR1 is SNHLY and CDR2 FYNNEI. For the CDR3, the DNA is TGTGCCAGCAGGACAGGGGCCGGGGAGCTGTTTTTT. Translation gives CASRTGAGELFF.

This chain links TRBV27 with TRBJ1-1; unclear D gene. V was cut by 0 bases and J by 3 bases, with 5 bases left in between. Germline lookup yields CDR1 MNHEY and CDR2 SMNVEV (reference sequence). The CDR3 runs to 13 residues. CDR3 bases: TGTGCCAGCAGTTTATCGCCGGACACTGAAGCTTTCTTT. Encoded protein: CASSLSPDTEAFF.

The gene calls are TRBV30 and TRBJ1-1, with unresolved D. The germline CDR1 and CDR2 sequences are GTSNPN and SVGIG (reference sequence). The CDR3 sequence is 13 residues long. Trimming took off 3 bases at V and 0 bases at J, with 8 bases between the two ends. CDR3 region: CAWREALNTEAFF. The CDR3 nucleotides are TGTGCCTGGAGAGAGGCCCTGAACACTGAAGCTTTCTTT.

The chain has TRBV9 and TRBJ2-3; 7 bases are shared with TRBD1. The CDR3 covers 18 residues. The germline V gene has CDR1 SGDLS and CDR2 YYNGEE. The junction had 13 bases not matched to a gene; V was cut back by 3 bases and J by 0 bases. The CDR3 DNA sequence: TGTGCCAGCAGCGCAGCCTTGAATGACAGGGTTAGCACAGATACGCAGTATTTT. This translates into CASSAALNDRVSTDTQYF.

The chain combines TRBV29-1 with TRBJ1-1; 7 nucleotides agree with TRBD1. V lost 6 bases and J lost 11; bases outside the gene matches: 6. The germline V gene has CDR1 SQVTM and CDR2 ANQGSEA. This CDR3 is 10 amino acids long. CDR3 amino acids: CSVYRGRAFF. The CDR3 DNA is TGCAGCGTATACAGGGGTAGGGCTTTCTTT.

J is TRBJ2-5 and V is TRBV27; a possible D gene is TRBD1 (6 bases). CDR3 length: 12 amino acids. The V end lost 5 bases, the J end lost 4 bases, and 8 bases lay between the germline ends. Germline lookup yields CDR1 MNHEY and CDR2 SMNVEV (reference sequence). CDR3 residues: CASSTGRETQYF. In nucleotides, the CDR3 is TGTGCCAGCAGTACAGGGAGAGAGACCCAGTACTTC.

This sequence joins TRBV19 and TRBJ1-2; D possibly corresponds to TRBD1 (6 bases). This CDR3 region has 14 residues. Germline V gene sequence: CDR1 LNHDA, CDR2 SQIVND (reference sequence). Trimming removed 4 bases at V and 7 bases at J, with 16 bases between. CDR3 loop: CASSTSRGAFGYTF. The CDR3 DNA sequence: TGTGCCAGTAGTACGAGCAGGGGAGCCTTTGGCTACACCTTC.